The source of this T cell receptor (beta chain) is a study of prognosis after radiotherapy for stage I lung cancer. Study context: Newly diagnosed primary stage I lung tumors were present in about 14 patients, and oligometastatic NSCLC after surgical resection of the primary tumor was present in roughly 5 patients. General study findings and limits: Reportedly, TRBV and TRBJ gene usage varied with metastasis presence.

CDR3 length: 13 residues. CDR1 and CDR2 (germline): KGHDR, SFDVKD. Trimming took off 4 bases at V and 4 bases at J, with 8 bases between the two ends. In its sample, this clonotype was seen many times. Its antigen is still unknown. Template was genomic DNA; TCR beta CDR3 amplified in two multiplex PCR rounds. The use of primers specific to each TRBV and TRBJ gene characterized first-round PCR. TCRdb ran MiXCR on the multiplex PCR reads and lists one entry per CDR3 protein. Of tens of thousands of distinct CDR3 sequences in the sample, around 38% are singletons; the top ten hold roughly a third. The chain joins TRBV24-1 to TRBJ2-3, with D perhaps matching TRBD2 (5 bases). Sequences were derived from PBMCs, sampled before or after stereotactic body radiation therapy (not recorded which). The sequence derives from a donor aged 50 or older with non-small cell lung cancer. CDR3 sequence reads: CATSDALADTQYF. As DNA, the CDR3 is TGTGCCACCAGTGACGCACTAGCAGATACGCAGTATTTT.